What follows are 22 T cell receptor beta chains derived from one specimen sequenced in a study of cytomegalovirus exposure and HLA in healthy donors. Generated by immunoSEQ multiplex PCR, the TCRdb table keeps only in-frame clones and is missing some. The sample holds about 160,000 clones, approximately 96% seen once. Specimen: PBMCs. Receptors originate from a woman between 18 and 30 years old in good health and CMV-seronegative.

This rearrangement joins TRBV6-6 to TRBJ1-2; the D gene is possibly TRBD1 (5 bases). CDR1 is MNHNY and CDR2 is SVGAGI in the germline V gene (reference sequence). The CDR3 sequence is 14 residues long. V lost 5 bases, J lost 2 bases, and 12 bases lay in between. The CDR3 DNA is TGTGCCAGCAGTCTCTTTACAGGAAACTATGGCTACACCTTC. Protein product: CASSLFTGNYGYTF.

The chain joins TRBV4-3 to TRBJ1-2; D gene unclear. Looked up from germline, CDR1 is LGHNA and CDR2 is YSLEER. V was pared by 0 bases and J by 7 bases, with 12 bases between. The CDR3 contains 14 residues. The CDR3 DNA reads TGCGCCAGCAGCCAAGATGCAGGCCGGATTGGCTACACCTTC. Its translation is CASSQDAGRIGYTF.

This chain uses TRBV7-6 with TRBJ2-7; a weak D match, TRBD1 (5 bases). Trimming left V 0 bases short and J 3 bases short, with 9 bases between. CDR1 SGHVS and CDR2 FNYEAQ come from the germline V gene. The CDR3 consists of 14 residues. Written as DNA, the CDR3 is TGTGCCAGCAGCTTAGCGGGGCAGAACTACGAGCAGTACTTC. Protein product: CASSLAGQNYEQYF.

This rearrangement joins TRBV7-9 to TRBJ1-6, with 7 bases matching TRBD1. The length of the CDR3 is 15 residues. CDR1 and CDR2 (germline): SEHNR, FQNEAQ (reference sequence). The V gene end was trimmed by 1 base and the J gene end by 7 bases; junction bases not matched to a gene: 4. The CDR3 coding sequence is TGTGCCAGCAGCTTAGGAGGGACAGCCAATTCACCCCTCCACTTT. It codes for CASSLGGTANSPLHF.

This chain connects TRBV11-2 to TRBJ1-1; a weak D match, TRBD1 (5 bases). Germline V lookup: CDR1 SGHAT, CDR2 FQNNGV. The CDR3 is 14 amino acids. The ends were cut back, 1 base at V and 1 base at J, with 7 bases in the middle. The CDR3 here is CASSLGTKNTEAFF. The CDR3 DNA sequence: TGTGCCAGCAGCTTAGGGACAAAGAACACTGAAGCTTTCTTT.

The CDR3 DNA is TGCAGCGTTTCTCCAGATATGAACACTGAAGCTTTCTTT. Encoded protein: CSVSPDMNTEAFF. This rearrangement joins TRBV29-1 to TRBJ1-1; no firm D call. In germline, CDR1 is SQVTM, CDR2 ANQGSEA. This CDR3 spans 13 amino acids. Trimming shortened V by 5 bases and J by 0 bases, and 10 bases separated the two germline ends.

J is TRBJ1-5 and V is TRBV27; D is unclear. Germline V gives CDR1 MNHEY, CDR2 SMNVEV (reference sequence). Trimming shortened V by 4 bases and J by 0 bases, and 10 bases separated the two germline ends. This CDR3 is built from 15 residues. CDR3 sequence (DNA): TGTGCCAGCAGTTCGAGGGCCGTTAGCAATCAGCCCCAGCATTTT. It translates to CASSSRAVSNQPQHF.

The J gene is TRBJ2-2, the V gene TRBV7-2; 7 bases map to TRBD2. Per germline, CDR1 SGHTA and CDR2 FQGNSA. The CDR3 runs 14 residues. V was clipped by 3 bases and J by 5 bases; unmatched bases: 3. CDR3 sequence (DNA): TGTGCCAGCAGCTTGCGGGGAGGGACCGGGGAGCTGTTTTTT. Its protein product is CASSLRGGTGELFF.

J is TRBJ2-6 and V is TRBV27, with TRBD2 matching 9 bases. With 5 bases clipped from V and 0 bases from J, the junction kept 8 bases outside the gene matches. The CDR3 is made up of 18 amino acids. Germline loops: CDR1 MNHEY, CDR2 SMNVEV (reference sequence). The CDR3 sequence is CASSPWSGGLSGANVLTF. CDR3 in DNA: TGTGCCAGCAGTCCATGGAGCGGGGGGCTCTCTGGGGCCAACGTCCTGACTTTC.

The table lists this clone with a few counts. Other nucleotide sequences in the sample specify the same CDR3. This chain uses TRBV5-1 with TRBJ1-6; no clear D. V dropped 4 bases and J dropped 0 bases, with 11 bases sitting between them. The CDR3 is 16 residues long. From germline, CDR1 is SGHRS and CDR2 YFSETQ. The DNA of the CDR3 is TGCGCCAGCAGCCGTGGGAGGAGCTCCTATAATTCACCCCTCCACTTT. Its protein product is CASSRGRSSYNSPLHF. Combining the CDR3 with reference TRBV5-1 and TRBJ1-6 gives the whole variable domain KAGVTQTPRYLIKTRGQQVTLSCSPISGHRSVSWYQQTPGQGLQFLFEYFSETQRNKGNFPGRFSGRQFSNSRSEMNVSTLELGDSALYLCASSRGRSSYNSPLHFGNGTRLTVT.

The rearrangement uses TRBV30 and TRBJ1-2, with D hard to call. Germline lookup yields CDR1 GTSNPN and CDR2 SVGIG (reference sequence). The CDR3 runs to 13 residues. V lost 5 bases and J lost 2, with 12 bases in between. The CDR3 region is CAWDVSGNYGYTF. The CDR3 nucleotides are TGTGCCTGGGACGTCTCGGGAAACTATGGCTACACCTTC.

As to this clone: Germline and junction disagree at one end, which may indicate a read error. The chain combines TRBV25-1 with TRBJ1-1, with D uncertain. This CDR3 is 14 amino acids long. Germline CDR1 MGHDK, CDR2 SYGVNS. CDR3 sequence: CASSAGRAGTEAFF. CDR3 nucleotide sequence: TGTGCCAGTAGTGCCGGTAGAGCCGGCACTGAAGCTTTCTTT.

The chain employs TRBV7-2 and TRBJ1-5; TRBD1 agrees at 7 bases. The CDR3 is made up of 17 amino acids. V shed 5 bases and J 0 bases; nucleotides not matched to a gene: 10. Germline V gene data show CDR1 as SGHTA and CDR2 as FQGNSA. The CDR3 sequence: CASSQRDSQYSNQPQHF. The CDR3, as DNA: TGTGCCAGCAGCCAAAGGGACAGCCAGTATAGCAATCAGCCCCAGCATTTT.

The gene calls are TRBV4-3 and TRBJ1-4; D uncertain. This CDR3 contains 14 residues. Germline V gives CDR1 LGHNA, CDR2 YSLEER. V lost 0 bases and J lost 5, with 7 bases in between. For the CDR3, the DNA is TGCGCCAGCAGCCAAGAGGCAGGAAATGAAAAACTGTTTTTT. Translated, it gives CASSQEAGNEKLFF.

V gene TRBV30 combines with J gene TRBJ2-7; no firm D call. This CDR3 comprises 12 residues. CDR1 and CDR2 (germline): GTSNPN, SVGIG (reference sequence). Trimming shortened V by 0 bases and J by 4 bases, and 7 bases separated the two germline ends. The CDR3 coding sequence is TGTGCCTGGAGTGTACAAGCGTACGAGCAGTACTTC. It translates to CAWSVQAYEQYF.

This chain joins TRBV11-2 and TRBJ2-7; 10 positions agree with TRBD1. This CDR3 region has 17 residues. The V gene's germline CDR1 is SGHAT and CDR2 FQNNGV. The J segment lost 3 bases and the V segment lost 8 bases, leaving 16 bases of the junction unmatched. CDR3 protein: CASGEFGGQGSFYEQYF. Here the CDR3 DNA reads TGTGCCAGCGGTGAATTCGGGGGACAGGGGAGTTTCTACGAGCAGTACTTC.

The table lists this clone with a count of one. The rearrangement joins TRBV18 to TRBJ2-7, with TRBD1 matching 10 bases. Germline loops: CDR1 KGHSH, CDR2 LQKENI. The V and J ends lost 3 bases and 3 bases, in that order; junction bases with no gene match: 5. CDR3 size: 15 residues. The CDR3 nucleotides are TGTGCCAGCTCACCCGTTGGACAGGGGGGCTACGAGCAGTACTTC. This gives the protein CASSPVGQGGYEQYF. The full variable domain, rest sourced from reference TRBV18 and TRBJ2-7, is NAGVMQNPRHLVRRRGQEARLRCSPMKGHSHVYWYRQLPEEGLKFMVYLQKENIIDESGMPKERFSAEFPKEGPSILRIQQVVRGDSAAYFCASSPVGQGGYEQYFGPGTRLTVT.

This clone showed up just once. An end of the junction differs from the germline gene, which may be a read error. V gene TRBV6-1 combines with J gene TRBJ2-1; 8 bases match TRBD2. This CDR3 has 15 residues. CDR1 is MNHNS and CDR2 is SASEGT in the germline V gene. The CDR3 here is CASISGGLGLNELFF. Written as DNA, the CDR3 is TGTGCCAGCATCAGCGGGGGACTTGGACTCAATGAGCTGTTCTTC.

The CDR3 protein is CASTLFSVGYTF. In DNA form, the CDR3 reads TGTGCCAGCACCCTTTTTAGTGTTGGCTACACCTTC. V gene TRBV5-6 combines with J gene TRBJ1-2; no firm D call. The germline CDR1 and CDR2 sequences are SGHDT and YYEEEE. Between the trimmed V and J ends, which lost 6 bases and 7 bases, there was a span of 13 bases. This CDR3 region has 12 residues.

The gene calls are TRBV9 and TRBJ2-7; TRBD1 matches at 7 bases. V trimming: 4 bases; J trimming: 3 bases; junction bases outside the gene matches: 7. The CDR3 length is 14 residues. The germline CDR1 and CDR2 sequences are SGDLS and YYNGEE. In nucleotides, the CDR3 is TGTGCCAGCAGCCCAGCCGGGACAGACTACGAGCAGTACTTC. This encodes CASSPAGTDYEQYF.

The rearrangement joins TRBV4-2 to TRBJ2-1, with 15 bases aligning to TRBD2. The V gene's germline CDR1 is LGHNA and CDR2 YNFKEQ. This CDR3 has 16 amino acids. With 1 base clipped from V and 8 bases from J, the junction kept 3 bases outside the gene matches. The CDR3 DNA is TGTGCCAGCAGCCAAGGGACTAGCGGGGGGGCCGATGAGCAGTTCTTC. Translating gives CASSQGTSGGADEQFF.

CDR3 coding DNA: TGCGCCAGCAGCTTGGGGGGCAGGAATAATGAAAAACTGTTTTTT. Residues: CASSLGGRNNEKLFF. The V and J genes are TRBV5-1 and TRBJ1-4; D is perhaps TRBD1 (5 bases). This CDR3 is 15 amino acids long. CDR1 and CDR2 (germline): SGHRS, YFSETQ. Trimming took off 0 bases at V and 4 bases at J, with 10 bases between the two ends.